A single sample is the source of the 16 T cell receptor beta chains below, sequenced in a study of shared clonotypes between healthy human individuals. Selected positively for CCR7 and CD45RO-negative, naive CD8 cells excluded terminally differentiated effector memory CD45RA+ cells. Generated by immunoSEQ multiplex PCR, the TCRdb table keeps only in-frame clones and is missing some. The sample shows approximately 650,000 clones, nearly 97% of them seen only once. Sequencing was done on a sample of naive CD8+ T cells sorted from blood. The receptors here all came from a woman aged 30 to 39 in good health.

This clone was seen a single time. The chain has TRBV5-4 and TRBJ2-1, with TRBD2 identical over 9 bases. In germline, CDR1 is SGHNT, CDR2 YYREEE (reference sequence). The J segment lost 7 bases and the V segment lost 2 bases, leaving 7 bases of the junction unmatched. This CDR3 comprises 15 residues. CDR3 sequence: CASSFSGSKANEQFF. The CDR3 DNA follows: TGTGCCAGCAGCTTTAGCGGGAGTAAGGCAAATGAGCAGTTCTTC.

This clone was seen only once. This chain links TRBV4-1 with TRBJ1-1; maybe TRBD1 (5 bases). Germline V gene lookup returns CDR1 MGHRA and CDR2 YSYEKL. The CDR3 consists of 16 residues. V was clipped by 4 bases and J by 7 bases, with 22 bases between them. DNA of the CDR3: TGCGCCAGCAGCCTCGAGGGCCGGGGAAGGGGAAATGAAGCTTTCTTT. Protein: CASSLEGRGRGNEAFF.

The DNA of the CDR3 is TGTGCCAGCAGCTTCACAACTAGGTTTGACGAGCAGTACTTC. Protein product: CASSFTTRFDEQYF. The chain couples TRBV7-8 to TRBJ2-7; a possible D gene is TRBD2 (5 bases). The CDR3 contains 14 residues. Trimming took off 3 bases at V and 5 bases at J, with 14 bases between the two ends. CDR1 and CDR2 from the germline V gene are SGHVS and FQNEAQ. The whole variable domain, remainder taken from reference TRBV7-8 and TRBJ2-7, is GAGVSQSPRYKVAKRGQDVALRCDPISGHVSLFWYQQALGQGPEFLTYFQNEAQLDKSGLPSDRFFAERPEGSVSTLKIQRTQQEDSAVYLCASSFTTRFDEQYFGPGTRLTVT.

The chain combines TRBV28 with TRBJ2-3; TRBD1 matches 8 bases. Losses at the gene ends were 3 bases for V and 0 bases for J; bases not matched to a gene: 8. CDR3 length equals 17 residues. CDR1 and CDR2 (germline): MDHEN, SYDVKM. CDR3 DNA sequence: TGTGCCAGCAGTTTCCCCCGACAGGGGCCTAGCACAGATACGCAGTATTTT. Translated, it gives CASSFPRQGPSTDTQYF.

The V and J genes are TRBV28 and TRBJ2-1; no clear D gene. Germline V CDR1 and CDR2: MDHEN, SYDVKM. V lost 7 bases and J 5 bases, leaving 18 bases between the germline ends. This CDR3 has 15 amino acids. The CDR3, as DNA: TGTGCCAGCAACCCGACCCCAAGTGAAAACAATGAGCAGTTCTTC. It specifies CASNPTPSENNEQFF.

The chain couples TRBV28 to TRBJ1-4, with 7 bases lining up with TRBD1. V shed 5 bases, J shed 4 bases, and the junction held 16 bases outside the gene matches. The CDR3 length is 18 residues. CDR1 and CDR2 (germline): MDHEN, SYDVKM. This CDR3 is CASSPSHDRESFNEKLFF. CDR3 DNA sequence: TGTGCCAGCAGTCCCTCCCACGACAGGGAGTCATTTAATGAAAAACTGTTTTTT.

To note about this clone: Additional DNA sequences in this sample encode the identical CDR3. The rearrangement joins TRBV27 to TRBJ2-7; 9 nucleotides align to TRBD2. CDR3 length: 14 amino acids. The germline V gene has CDR1 MNHEY and CDR2 SMNVEV (reference sequence). The V and J ends lost 3 bases and 3 bases, in that order; junction bases with no gene match: 3. The CDR3 loop reads CASSFGAGGYEQYF. DNA for the CDR3: TGTGCCAGCAGTTTTGGAGCGGGAGGCTACGAGCAGTACTTC.

This chain uses TRBV9 with TRBJ2-7; tentatively, D is TRBD2 (5 bases). The CDR3 covers 15 residues. From germline, CDR1 is SGDLS and CDR2 YYNGEE. V was cut by 0 bases and J by 0 bases, with 10 bases left in between. CDR3 sequence reads: CASSVGVSVSYEQYF. CDR3 in DNA: TGTGCCAGCAGCGTAGGGGTTAGCGTCTCCTACGAGCAGTACTTC.

V gene TRBV11-2 combines with J gene TRBJ1-3; D uncertain. V was pared by 5 bases and J by 4 bases, with 12 bases between. The V gene's germline CDR1 is SGHAT and CDR2 FQNNGV. This CDR3 is 14 amino acids long. The chain's CDR3 is CASSLQGLGNTIYF. The CDR3 bases are TGTGCCAGCAGCCTGCAAGGATTGGGAAACACCATATATTTT.

V and J are TRBV9 and TRBJ2-5, with 7 positions matching TRBD2. Germline-derived CDR1 and CDR2 are SGDLS and YYNGEE. The CDR3 sequence is 14 residues long. The V segment lost 2 bases and the J segment 4 bases; nucleotides outside the gene matches: 5. The CDR3 nucleotides are TGTGCCAGCAGCGTGCCGGGAGGCGGAGAGACCCAGTACTTC. It codes for CASSVPGGGETQYF.

The V gene is TRBV5-1, the J gene TRBJ2-7; 13 nucleotides agree with TRBD2. Trimming took 4 bases from V and 2 from J; bases not matched to a gene: 18. The CDR3 consists of 20 residues. The germline V gene encodes CDR1 SGHRS and CDR2 YFSETQ. The CDR3: CASSAPAAGTSGVNTYEQYF. The CDR3 coding sequence is TGCGCCAGCAGCGCGCCGGCAGCCGGGACTAGCGGGGTTAATACCTACGAGCAGTACTTC.

The gene calls are TRBV5-4 and TRBJ2-7; 10 bases are shared with TRBD1. From germline, CDR1 is SGHNT and CDR2 YYREEE (reference sequence). Unmatched junction bases numbered 2, after V lost 2 bases and J lost 3 bases. CDR3 length equals 14 residues. The CDR3 DNA is TGTGCCAGCAGCTTTGACAGGGGGCTCTACGAGCAGTACTTC. Protein: CASSFDRGLYEQYF.

The chain carries TRBV29-1 and TRBJ2-1, with TRBD1 matching over 7 bases. Looked up from germline, CDR1 is SQVTM and CDR2 is ANQGSEA. The CDR3 has 17 residues. V dropped 0 bases and J dropped 6; count of bases not matched to a gene: 14. The CDR3 here is CSVEDLLSQGEFNEQFF. The CDR3, as DNA: TGCAGCGTTGAAGATCTTCTCTCGCAGGGGGAATTCAATGAGCAGTTCTTC.

V is TRBV27 and J is TRBJ1-1, with a weak D call TRBD1 (6 bases). V lost 3 bases, J lost 3 bases, and 11 bases lay in between. Germline CDR1 is MNHEY and CDR2 is SMNVEV (reference sequence). CDR3 length equals 14 residues. CDR3 sequence: CASSFSGADTEAFF. The CDR3 DNA follows: TGTGCCAGCAGTTTTTCGGGGGCTGACACTGAAGCTTTCTTT.

This sequence joins TRBV25-1 and TRBJ2-7; possibly TRBD2 for D (5 bases). The CDR3 runs to 15 residues. The V gene lost 2 bases and the J gene lost 1 base, with 12 bases spanning the gap. Germline V gene lookup returns CDR1 MGHDK and CDR2 SYGVNS. The CDR3 DNA follows: TGTGCCAGCAGTGAACACGGGATTGGGTCCTACGAGCAGTACTTC. The encoded protein is CASSEHGIGSYEQYF.

CDR3 sequence (DNA): TGTGCCAGTAGTCCGGGAGGGAGGGTCCAGCCCCAGCATTTT. Residues: CASSPGGRVQPQHF. This chain connects TRBV19 to TRBJ1-5; D unresolved. Germline assignment: CDR1 LNHDA and CDR2 SQIVND (reference sequence). Trimming shortened V by 5 bases and J by 7 bases, and 15 bases separated the two germline ends. The CDR3 is 14 residues long.